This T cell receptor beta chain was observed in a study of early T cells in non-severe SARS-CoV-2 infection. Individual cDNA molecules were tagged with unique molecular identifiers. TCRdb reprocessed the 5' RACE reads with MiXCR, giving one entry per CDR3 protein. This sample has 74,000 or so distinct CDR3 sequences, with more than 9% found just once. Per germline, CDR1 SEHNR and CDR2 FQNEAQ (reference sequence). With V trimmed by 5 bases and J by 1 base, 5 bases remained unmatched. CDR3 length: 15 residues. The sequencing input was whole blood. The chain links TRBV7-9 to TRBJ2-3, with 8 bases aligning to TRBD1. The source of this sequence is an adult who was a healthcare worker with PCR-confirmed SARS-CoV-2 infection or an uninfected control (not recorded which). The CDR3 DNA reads TGTGCCAGCAGCCGTTTGGACAGGGGCACAGATACGCAGTATTTT. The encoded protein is CASSRLDRGTDTQYF. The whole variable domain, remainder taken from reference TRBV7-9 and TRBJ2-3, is DTGVSQNPRHKITKRGQNVTFRCDPISEHNRLYWYRQTLGQGPEFLTYFQNEAQLEKSRLLSDRFSAERPKGSFSTLEIQRTEQGDSAMYLCASSRLDRGTDTQYFGPGTRLTVL.